Below are 15 T cell receptor beta chains sequenced from a single sample in a study of blood T cell repertoires in COVID-19. Clones were sequenced by immunoSEQ multiplex PCR, and TCRdb holds only the in-frame ones, with some missing. The sample holds 100,000 or so clones, roughly 82% seen once. Sequenced: peripheral blood. The source of these receptors is a man aged 65 to 79 with active or convalescent COVID-19.

V and J are TRBV5-1 and TRBJ1-1, with D perhaps matching TRBD1 (5 bases). V was shortened by 4 bases and J by 1 base, with 20 bases between the two germline ends. There are 17 residues in the CDR3. Germline assignment: CDR1 SGHRS and CDR2 YFSETQ. This CDR3 is CASSQRTGGARNTEAFF. CDR3 sequence (DNA): TGCGCCAGCAGCCAAAGGACGGGAGGGGCTAGGAACACTGAAGCTTTCTTT.

The J gene is TRBJ1-4, the V gene TRBV5-1, with 10 bases matching TRBD1. Germline V gene data show CDR1 as SGHRS and CDR2 as YFSETQ. The CDR3 sequence is 14 residues long. V lost 5 bases, J lost 10 bases, and 8 bases stayed unmatched. The CDR3 reads CASSSGTGDAKLFF. CDR3 nucleotide sequence: TGCGCCAGCAGTTCCGGGACAGGGGACGCAAAACTGTTTTTT.

CDR3 sequence: CASSLSPRSNQPQHF. CDR3 in DNA: TGTGCCAGCAGTTTGTCCCCTCGGAGCAATCAGCCCCAGCATTTT. The V gene is TRBV6-2 or TRBV6-3, the J gene TRBJ1-5; D is uncertain. Germline CDR1 and CDR2: MNHEY and SVGEGT. This CDR3 spans 15 amino acids. Trimming took 4 bases from V and 1 from J, leaving 11 bases between them.

This clone is a singleton in its sample. The chain carries TRBV4-2 and TRBJ2-7; D unclear. The CDR3 extends over 15 amino acids. Germline CDR1 and CDR2: LGHNA and YNFKEQ. Trimming stripped 0 bases from V and 4 bases from J, with 13 bases between. This CDR3 reads CASSQELEEAYEQYF. CDR3 nucleotide sequence: TGTGCCAGCAGCCAAGAATTAGAGGAAGCTTACGAGCAGTACTTC.

This clone showed up just a few times. This chain joins TRBV18 and TRBJ1-5; 8 nucleotides agree with TRBD1. The CDR3 has 16 residues. The germline V gene has CDR1 KGHSH and CDR2 LQKENI. V was pared by 3 bases and J by 5 bases, with 9 bases of the junction left unmatched. CDR3 region: CASSPLAGGRDQPQHF. The CDR3 bases are TGTGCCAGCTCACCCCTAGCAGGGGGCAGGGATCAGCCCCAGCATTTT.

The chain employs TRBV7-9 and TRBJ1-2; D uncertain. CDR1 is SEHNR and CDR2 is FQNEAQ in the germline V gene (reference sequence). V lost 5 bases and J 2 bases, leaving 12 bases between the germline ends. The CDR3 covers 14 residues. The CDR3 is CASSQTQTNYGYTF. CDR3 coding DNA: TGTGCCAGCAGCCAGACACAGACCAACTATGGCTACACCTTC.

The chain joins TRBV4-1 to TRBJ2-3; D might be TRBD2 (6 bases). CDR1 MGHRA and CDR2 YSYEKL come from the germline V gene. The CDR3 totals 14 residues. The V and J ends lost 1 base and 2 bases respectively, with 7 bases between them. This CDR3 reads CASSQGTNTDTQYF. The CDR3 DNA reads as TGCGCCAGCAGCCAAGGGACTAACACAGATACGCAGTATTTT.

The chain is built from TRBV5-6 and TRBJ1-3, with D perhaps matching TRBD1 (5 bases). V was clipped by 5 bases and J by 0 bases, with 9 bases between them. This CDR3 contains 14 residues. Germline V gene sequence: CDR1 SGHDT, CDR2 YYEEEE. The CDR3 protein is CASRDTRSGNTIYF. CDR3 DNA: TGTGCCAGCAGGGACACCCGCTCTGGAAACACCATATATTTT. Variable domain in full (rest from reference TRBV5-6 and TRBJ1-3): DAGVTQSPTHLIKTRGQQVTLRCSPKSGHDTVSWYQQALGQGPQFIFQYYEEEERQRGNFPDRFSGHQFPNYSSELNVNALLLGDSALYLCASRDTRSGNTIYFGEGSWLTVV.

V usage is TRBV7-9 and J usage is TRBJ2-3, with 7 bases identical to TRBD2. Germline V lookup: CDR1 SEHNR, CDR2 FQNEAQ (reference sequence). V lost 5 bases to trimming and J lost 4 bases; unmatched junction nucleotides: 9. The CDR3 extends over 15 amino acids. The CDR3 DNA is TGTGCCAGCAGCCGAGAGGGCGGGGGTGCAGATACGCAGTATTTT. This sequence encodes CASSREGGGADTQYF.

J is TRBJ1-6 and V is TRBV6-5; D remains unclear. The CDR3 has 12 residues. Germline-derived CDR1 and CDR2 are MNHEY and SVGAGI. Trimming left V 7 bases short and J 6 bases short, with 7 bases between. DNA for the CDR3: TGTGCCAGCAAGCGACTTAATTCACCCCTCCACTTT. Its protein is CASKRLNSPLHF.

A few counts support this clone. In the same sample, other DNA sequences code for this CDR3. V usage is TRBV7-8 and J usage is TRBJ1-2; D is perhaps TRBD1 (6 bases). Germline CDR1 is SGHVS and CDR2 is FQNEAQ. V was pared by 0 bases and J by 6 bases, with 14 bases between. The CDR3 runs to 15 residues. CDR3 residues: CASSLAGRQAHGYTF. The CDR3, as DNA: TGTGCCAGCAGCTTAGCGGGTAGACAGGCTCATGGCTACACCTTC. Full variable domain (rest looked up from reference TRBV7-8 and TRBJ1-2): GAGVSQSPRYKVAKRGQDVALRCDPISGHVSLFWYQQALGQGPEFLTYFQNEAQLDKSGLPSDRFFAERPEGSVSTLKIQRTQQEDSAVYLCASSLAGRQAHGYTFGSGTRLTVV.

The gene calls are TRBV18 and TRBJ1-1; D is ambiguous. V lost 4 bases, J lost 1 base, and 7 bases lay in between. Per germline, CDR1 KGHSH and CDR2 LQKENI. The CDR3 loop spans 13 amino acids. DNA for the CDR3: TGTGCCAGCTCACTAGCTCAGAACACTGAAGCTTTCTTT. Residues: CASSLAQNTEAFF.

The V and J genes are TRBV5-1 and TRBJ1-4, with 7 bases fitting TRBD1. The CDR3 has 16 residues. From germline, CDR1 is SGHRS and CDR2 YFSETQ. Trimming cost V 4 bases and J 0 bases; bases outside gene matches: 6. The CDR3, as DNA: TGCGCCAGCAGCCGAACAGGGGCTCCAACTAATGAAAAACTGTTTTTT. It encodes CASSRTGAPTNEKLFF.

The genes are TRBV6-5 and TRBJ1-2, with TRBD1 as a possible D gene (6 bases). V was cut by 6 bases and J by 0 bases, with 11 bases left in between. Germline CDR1 MNHEY, CDR2 SVGAGI. The CDR3 covers 14 residues. CDR3 region: CASRKDSSNYGYTF. As DNA, the CDR3 is TGTGCCAGCAGGAAGGACAGCTCTAACTATGGCTACACCTTC.

This clone was seen a few times. This chain connects TRBV6-6 to TRBJ2-7; 9 bases map to TRBD2. The CDR3 runs to 15 residues. Germline-derived CDR1 and CDR2 are MNHNY and SVGAGI (reference sequence). Germline trimming cut 1 base from V and 0 bases from J; bases unmatched to any gene: 1. The CDR3 coding sequence is TGTGCCAGCAGTTACTTTAGCGGGAGCTCCTACGAGCAGTACTTC. This sequence encodes CASSYFSGSSYEQYF.